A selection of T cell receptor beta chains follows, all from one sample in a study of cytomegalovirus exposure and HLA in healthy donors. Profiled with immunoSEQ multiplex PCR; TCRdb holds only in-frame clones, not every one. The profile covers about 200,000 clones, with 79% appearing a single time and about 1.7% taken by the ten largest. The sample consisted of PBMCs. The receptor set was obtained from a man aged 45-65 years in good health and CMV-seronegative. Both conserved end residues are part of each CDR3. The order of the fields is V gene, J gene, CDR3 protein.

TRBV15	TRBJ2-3	CATSRDWSGLAGITDTQYF
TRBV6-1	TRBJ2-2	CASSRDRATGELFF
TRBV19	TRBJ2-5	CASSNKGLAGGETQYF
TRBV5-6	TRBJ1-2	CASSWGSGGGGGYTF
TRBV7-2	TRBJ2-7	CASSLGGGTGSYEQYF
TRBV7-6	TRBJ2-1	CASSLKGPSVGNEQFF
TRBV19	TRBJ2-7	CASTPPGLGSSEQYF
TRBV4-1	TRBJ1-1	CASSPPDRVEAFF
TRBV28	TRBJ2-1	CASISLQSLSYNEQFF
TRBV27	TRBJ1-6	CASSIRDSNSPLHF
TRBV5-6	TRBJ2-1	CASSLGLAGVSYEQFF
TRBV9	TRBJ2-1	CASSVAGSGIDEQFF
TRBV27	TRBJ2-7	CASSLPRDYETKEQYF
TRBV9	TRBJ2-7	CASSFDGASGRGRNEQYF
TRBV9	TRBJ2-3	CASSPTTRTDTQYF
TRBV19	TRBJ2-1	CASSSGTSGRSEQFF
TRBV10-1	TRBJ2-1	CASSDNYNEQFF
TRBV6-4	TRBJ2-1	CASSDRSFGGEQFF
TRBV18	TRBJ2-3	CASSPPGRGTDTQYF
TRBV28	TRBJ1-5	CASSNLGQTSNQPQHF
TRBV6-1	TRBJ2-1	CASSERGLYNEQFF
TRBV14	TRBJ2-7	CASSLGVSLREQYF
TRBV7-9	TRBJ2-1	CASSSRVRDRGFREQFF
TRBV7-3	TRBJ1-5	CASIGTEWNQPQHF
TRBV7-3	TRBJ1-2	CASSPSRGIDGYTF
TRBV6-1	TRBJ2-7	CATHLGVSYEQYF
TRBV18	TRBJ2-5	CASSTSGTSGSETQYF
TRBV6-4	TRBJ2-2	CASRGLAGAGELFF
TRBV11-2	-	CASSPSTGTSGYEQYF
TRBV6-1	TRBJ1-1	CASSDIGRGTMNTEAFF
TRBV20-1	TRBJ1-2	CSASFSSGYTF
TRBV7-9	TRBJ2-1	CASSDSSYNEQFF
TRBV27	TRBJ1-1	CASSRLDIVNTEAFF
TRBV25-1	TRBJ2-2	CASIGRASNTGELFF
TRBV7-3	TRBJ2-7	CASSLGRGKPYEQYF
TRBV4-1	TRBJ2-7	CASSLYQGDRPSYEQYF
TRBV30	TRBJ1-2	CAWSVTGLRGYGYTF
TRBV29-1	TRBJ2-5	CSAPAGAETQYF
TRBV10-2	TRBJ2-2	CASSYRERGTAGLGAGELFF
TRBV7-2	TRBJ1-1	CASSPRRGNTEAFF
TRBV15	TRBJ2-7	CATSRQGLIYEQYF
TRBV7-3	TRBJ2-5	CASKAYREQETQYF
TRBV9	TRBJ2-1	CASSADSSYNEQFF
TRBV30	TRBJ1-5	CAFGQGHNQPQHF
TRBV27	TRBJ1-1	CASSFWQGNTEAFF
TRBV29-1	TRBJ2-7	CSVGGGTYEQYF
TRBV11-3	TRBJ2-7	CASSLGSSGTYEQYF
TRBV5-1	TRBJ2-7	CASSHADSPYEQYF
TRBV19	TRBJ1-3	CASSIGAGRGNTIYF
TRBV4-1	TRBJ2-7	CASSPLTSGRNEQYF
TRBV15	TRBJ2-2	CATSRRTSGPNTGELFF
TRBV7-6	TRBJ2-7	CASSLKTGSGEQYF
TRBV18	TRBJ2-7	CASSPTRSGDYEQYF
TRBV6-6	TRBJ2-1	CASSYGTSDGNEQFF
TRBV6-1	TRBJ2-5	CASSLISAETQYF